The 10 T cell receptor beta chains below all came from one sample that was sequenced in a study of shared clonotypes between healthy human individuals. TCRdb's copy holds only in-frame clones and misses some; the assay was immunoSEQ multiplex PCR. The table includes around 2,000,000 clones, roughly 94% detected once. Sequenced sample: naive CD4+ T cells sorted from blood. Documented subset: CD45RA+ positively selected. Source of these receptors: a young man in good health.

The genes are TRBV28 and TRBJ1-4; 7 nucleotides align to TRBD1. Germline V gene data show CDR1 as MDHEN and CDR2 as SYDVKM. V was clipped by 4 bases and J by 11 bases; unmatched bases: 10. This CDR3 is 14 amino acids long. The CDR3 DNA reads as TGTGCCAGCAGTTCCCCGACAGGGTCAGGGAAACTGTTTTTT. It codes for CASSSPTGSGKLFF.

This sequence joins TRBV2 and TRBJ2-1; D is unclear. With 6 bases removed from V and 0 bases from J, the gap between germline ends came to 12 bases. The germline gives CDR1 SNHLY, CDR2 FYNNEI. This CDR3 region has 15 residues. DNA of the CDR3: TGTGCCAGCAGCGGCGAACAAGGCTCCTACAATGAGCAGTTCTTC. This translates into CASSGEQGSYNEQFF.

This sequence joins TRBV11-2 and TRBJ2-7, with D uncertain. Trimming removed 5 bases at V and 7 bases at J, with 21 bases between. CDR3 length: 15 amino acids. Germline V gives CDR1 SGHAT, CDR2 FQNNGV. CDR3 residues: CASSATASPFGEQYF. CDR3 nucleotides: TGTGCCAGCAGCGCAACAGCGAGTCCCTTTGGAGAGCAGTACTTC. The full variable domain, in which reference TRBV11-2 and TRBJ2-7 provide the parts outside the CDR3, is EAGVAQSPRYKIIEKRQSVAFWCNPISGHATLYWYQQILGQGPKLLIQFQNNGVVDDSQLPKDRFSAERLKGVDSTLKIQPAKLEDSAVYLCASSATASPFGEQYFGPGTRLTVT.

CDR3 in amino acids: CASSVGEGGLVYEQYF. Here the CDR3 DNA reads TGTGCCTCATCTGTCGGCGAAGGGGGCCTAGTCTACGAGCAGTACTTC. The chain carries TRBV30 and TRBJ2-7, with TRBD1 matching 7 bases. The junction had 18 bases not matched to a gene; V was cut back by 7 bases and J by 3 bases. Germline values: CDR1 GTSNPN, CDR2 SVGIG (reference sequence). CDR3 length: 16 residues.

Regarding this clone: This may be a read error, as it is one base from a much larger clone. The sample carries other DNA sequences with the same CDR3. The gene calls are TRBV9 and TRBJ1-1; a possible D gene is TRBD1 (6 bases). V lost 8 bases, J lost 3 bases, and 17 bases lay in between. The CDR3 is 14 amino acids. Per the germline V gene, CDR1 is SGDLS and CDR2 is YYNGEE. This CDR3 reads CASRRAGVDTEAFF. In DNA, the CDR3 is TGTGCCAGTAGGCGTGCAGGGGTCGACACTGAAGCTTTCTTT.

The chain uses TRBV6-5 and TRBJ2-6; no reliable D call. The germline V gene encodes CDR1 MNHEY and CDR2 SVGAGI. Trimming took 2 bases from V and 4 from J, leaving 12 bases between them. There are 16 residues in the CDR3. The CDR3 nucleotides are TGTGCCAGCAGTTACCTCTCCCCGCCCGGGGCCAACGTCCTGACTTTC. Residues: CASSYLSPPGANVLTF.

As concerns this clone: Given a much more abundant clone one base away, this may be a read error. The same CDR3 also results from other DNA sequences found in this sample. The chain employs TRBV30 and TRBJ1-2; the D gene is possibly TRBD1 (6 bases). Germline values: CDR1 GTSNPN, CDR2 SVGIG (reference sequence). V lost 0 bases, J lost 4 bases, and 9 bases lay in between. The CDR3 contains 13 residues. The CDR3 here is CAWSVSRGYGYTF. CDR3 sequence (DNA): TGTGCCTGGAGTGTATCCAGGGGCTATGGCTACACCTTC.

The chain employs TRBV6-1 and TRBJ2-5, with 8 nucleotides matching TRBD1. The CDR3 runs 13 residues. Germline V gene data show CDR1 as MNHNS and CDR2 as SASEGT. With V trimmed by 6 bases and J by 5 bases, 5 bases remained unmatched. This CDR3 is CASRAGGFETQYF. The DNA of the CDR3 is TGTGCCAGCAGAGCAGGGGGCTTCGAGACCCAGTACTTC.

This sequence joins TRBV2 and TRBJ2-1, with 7 bases fitting TRBD1. Germline CDR1 reads SNHLY; CDR2 reads FYNNEI. This CDR3 spans 14 amino acids. The trim removed 9 bases at V and 6 bases at J, leaving 11 bases unmatched. As DNA, the CDR3 is TGTGCCAGACTCCGGGACAGAGCTGCCAATGAGCAGTTCTTC. It codes for CARLRDRAANEQFF.

This chain links TRBV4-1 with TRBJ1-4; 8 nucleotides align to TRBD1. There are 14 residues in the CDR3. The V segment lost 4 bases and the J segment 8 bases; nucleotides outside the gene matches: 6. CDR1 and CDR2 (germline): MGHRA, YSYEKL. The DNA of the CDR3 is TGCGCCAGCAGCCGGACAGGGCGAGGGGAAAAACTGTTTTTT. It specifies CASSRTGRGEKLFF.